The entry below describes one T cell receptor beta chain. Germline V gives CDR1 LGHNT, CDR2 FRNRAP. V trimming: 2 bases; J trimming: 0 bases; junction bases outside the gene matches: 6. The CDR3 is 17 amino acids. This entry comes from a study of Tregs in tolerant kidney transplant recipients. Clones were read by immunoSEQ multiplex PCR, and TCRdb kept only the in-frame ones, dropping some. This table has fewer than 60,000 clones, about 90% appearing once. Mixed chimerism was transient after nonmyeloablative marrow transplants from related graft donors. V gene TRBV12-5 combines with J gene TRBJ2-2, with 7 bases identical to TRBD1. The sample consisted of CD8+ T cells from blood (PBMCs), taken 24 months after the transplant. This clonotype was sampled from a human patient who received a combined kidney and bone marrow transplant. Some T cells may possibly be graft donor cells. CDR3 amino acids: CASGLRDRAANTGELFF. For the CDR3, the DNA is TGTGCTAGTGGTTTGCGAGACAGGGCGGCGAACACCGGGGAGCTGTTTTTT.